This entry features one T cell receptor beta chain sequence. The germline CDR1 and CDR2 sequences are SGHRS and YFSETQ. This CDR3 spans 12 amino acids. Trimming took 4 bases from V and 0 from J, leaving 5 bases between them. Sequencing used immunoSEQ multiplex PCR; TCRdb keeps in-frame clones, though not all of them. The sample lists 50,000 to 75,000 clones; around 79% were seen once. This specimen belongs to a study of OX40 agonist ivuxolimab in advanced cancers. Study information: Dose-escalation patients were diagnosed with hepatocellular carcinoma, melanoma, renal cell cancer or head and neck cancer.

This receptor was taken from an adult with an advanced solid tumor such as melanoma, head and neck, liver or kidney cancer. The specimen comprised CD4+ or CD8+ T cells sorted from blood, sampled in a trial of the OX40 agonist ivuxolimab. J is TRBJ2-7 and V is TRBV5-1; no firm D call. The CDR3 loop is CASSPSSYEQYF. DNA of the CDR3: TGCGCCAGCAGCCCAAGCTCCTACGAGCAGTACTTC. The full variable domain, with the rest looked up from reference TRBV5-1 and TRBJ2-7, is KAGVTQTPRYLIKTRGQQVTLSCSPISGHRSVSWYQQTPGQGLQFLFEYFSETQRNKGNFPGRFSGRQFSNSRSEMNVSTLELGDSALYLCASSPSSYEQYFGPGTRLTVT.